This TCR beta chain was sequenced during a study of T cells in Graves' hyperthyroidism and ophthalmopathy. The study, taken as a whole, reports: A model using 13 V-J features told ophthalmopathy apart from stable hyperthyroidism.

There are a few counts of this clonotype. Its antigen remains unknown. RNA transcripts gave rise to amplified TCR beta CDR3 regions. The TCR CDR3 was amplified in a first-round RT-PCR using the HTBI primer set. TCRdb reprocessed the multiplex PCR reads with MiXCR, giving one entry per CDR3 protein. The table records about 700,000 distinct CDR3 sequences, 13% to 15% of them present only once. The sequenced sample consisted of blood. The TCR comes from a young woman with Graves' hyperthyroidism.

CDR3 protein: CATSDPSGYTGELFF. The CDR3 DNA reads as TGTGCCACCAGTGATCCTAGCGGATACACCGGGGAGCTGTTTTTT. V usage is TRBV24-1 and J usage is TRBJ2-2, with 7 bases identical to TRBD2. The CDR3 runs 15 residues. CDR1 KGHDR and CDR2 SFDVKD come from the germline V gene. With 3 bases clipped from V and 3 bases from J, the junction kept 3 bases outside the gene matches.